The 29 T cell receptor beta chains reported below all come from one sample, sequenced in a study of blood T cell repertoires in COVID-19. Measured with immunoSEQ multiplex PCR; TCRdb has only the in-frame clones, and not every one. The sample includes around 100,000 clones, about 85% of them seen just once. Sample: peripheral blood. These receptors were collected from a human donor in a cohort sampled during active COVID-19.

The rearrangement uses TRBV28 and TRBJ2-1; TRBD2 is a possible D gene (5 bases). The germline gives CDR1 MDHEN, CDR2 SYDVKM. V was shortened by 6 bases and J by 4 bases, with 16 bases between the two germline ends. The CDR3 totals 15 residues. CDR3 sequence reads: CASSPLGSAYNEQFF. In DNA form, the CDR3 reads TGTGCCAGCAGCCCCCTCGGTAGCGCATACAATGAGCAGTTCTTC.

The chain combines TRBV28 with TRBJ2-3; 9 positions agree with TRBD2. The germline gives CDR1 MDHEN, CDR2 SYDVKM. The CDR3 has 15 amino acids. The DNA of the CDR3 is TGTGTCGCCGGGCGCGGGGGGGCCTTAGCAGATACGCAGTATTTT. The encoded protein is CVAGRGGALADTQYF.

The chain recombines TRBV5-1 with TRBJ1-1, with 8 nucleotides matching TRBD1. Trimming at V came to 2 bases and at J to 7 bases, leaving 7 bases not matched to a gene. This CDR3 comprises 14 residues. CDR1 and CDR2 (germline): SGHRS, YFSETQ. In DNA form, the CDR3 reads TGCGCCAGCAGCTTTTCCAGGGGGCAGAATGAAGCTTTCTTT. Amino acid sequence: CASSFSRGQNEAFF.

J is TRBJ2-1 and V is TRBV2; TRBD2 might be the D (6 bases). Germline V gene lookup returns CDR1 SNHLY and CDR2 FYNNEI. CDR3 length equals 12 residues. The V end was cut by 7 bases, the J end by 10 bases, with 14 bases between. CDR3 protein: CASNDAGKEQFF. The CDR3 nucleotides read TGTGCCAGCAACGATGCGGGAAAGGAGCAGTTCTTC.

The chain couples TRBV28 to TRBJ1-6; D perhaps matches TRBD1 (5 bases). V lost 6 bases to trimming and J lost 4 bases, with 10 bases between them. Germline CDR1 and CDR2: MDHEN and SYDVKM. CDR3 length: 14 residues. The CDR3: CASRPGTYNSPLHF. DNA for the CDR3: TGTGCCAGCAGGCCCGGGACTTATAATTCACCCCTCCACTTT.

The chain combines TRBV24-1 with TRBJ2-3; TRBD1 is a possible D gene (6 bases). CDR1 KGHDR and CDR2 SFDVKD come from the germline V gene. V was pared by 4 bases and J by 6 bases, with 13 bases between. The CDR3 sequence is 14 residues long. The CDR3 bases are TGTGCCACCAGTGAGACAGGACGTATCGATACGCAGTATTTT. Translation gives CATSETGRIDTQYF.

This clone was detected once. CDR3 amino acids: CASSLRMGDTQYF. The CDR3 DNA follows: TGTGCCAGCAGCTTGAGGATGGGAGATACGCAGTATTTT. The chain recombines TRBV7-3 with TRBJ2-3; D remains ambiguous. CDR3 length: 13 amino acids. V lost 3 bases and J lost 5, with 9 bases in between. Germline V CDR1 and CDR2: SGHTA, FQGTGA.

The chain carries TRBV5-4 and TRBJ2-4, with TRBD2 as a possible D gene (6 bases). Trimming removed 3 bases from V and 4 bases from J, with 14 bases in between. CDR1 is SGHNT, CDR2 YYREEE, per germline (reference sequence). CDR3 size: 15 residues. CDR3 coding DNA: TGTGCCAGCAGCTGGGGCGGGGCCCCGAAAAACATTCAGTACTTC. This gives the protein CASSWGGAPKNIQYF.

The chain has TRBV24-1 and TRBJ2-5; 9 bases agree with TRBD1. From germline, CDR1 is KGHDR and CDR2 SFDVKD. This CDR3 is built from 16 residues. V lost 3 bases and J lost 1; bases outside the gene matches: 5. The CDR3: CATSDAGTGLQETQYF. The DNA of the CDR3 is TGTGCCACCAGTGATGCCGGGACAGGGCTCCAAGAGACCCAGTACTTC.

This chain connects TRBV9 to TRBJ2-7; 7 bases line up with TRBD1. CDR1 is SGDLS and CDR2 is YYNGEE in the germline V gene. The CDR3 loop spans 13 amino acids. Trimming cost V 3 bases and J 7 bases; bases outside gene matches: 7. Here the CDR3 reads CASSASTGWEQYF. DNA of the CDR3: TGTGCCAGCAGCGCGTCGACAGGGTGGGAGCAGTACTTC.

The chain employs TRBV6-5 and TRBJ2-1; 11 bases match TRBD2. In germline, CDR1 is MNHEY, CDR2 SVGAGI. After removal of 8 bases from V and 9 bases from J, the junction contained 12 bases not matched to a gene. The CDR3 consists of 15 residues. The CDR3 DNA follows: TGTGCCAGCGGAGGATTAGCGGGAGGGCCGGTTGAGCAGTTCTTC. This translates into CASGGLAGGPVEQFF.

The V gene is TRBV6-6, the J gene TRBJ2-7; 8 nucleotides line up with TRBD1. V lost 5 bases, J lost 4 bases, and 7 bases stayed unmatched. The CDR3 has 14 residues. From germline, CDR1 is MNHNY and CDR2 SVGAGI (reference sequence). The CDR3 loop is CASSTSGQAYEQYF. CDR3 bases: TGTGCCAGCAGTACCTCGGGACAGGCATACGAGCAGTACTTC.

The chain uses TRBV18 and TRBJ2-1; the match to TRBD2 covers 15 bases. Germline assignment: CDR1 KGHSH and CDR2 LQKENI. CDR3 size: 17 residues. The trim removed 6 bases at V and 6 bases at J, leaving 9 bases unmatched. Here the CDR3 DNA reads TGTGCCAGCTCCCCCGTAGAGGGACTAGCGGGAGGCAATGAGCAGTTCTTC. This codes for CASSPVEGLAGGNEQFF. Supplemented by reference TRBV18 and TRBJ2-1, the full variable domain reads NAGVMQNPRHLVRRRGQEARLRCSPMKGHSHVYWYRQLPEEGLKFMVYLQKENIIDESGMPKERFSAEFPKEGPSILRIQQVVRGDSAAYFCASSPVEGLAGGNEQFFGPGTRLTVL.

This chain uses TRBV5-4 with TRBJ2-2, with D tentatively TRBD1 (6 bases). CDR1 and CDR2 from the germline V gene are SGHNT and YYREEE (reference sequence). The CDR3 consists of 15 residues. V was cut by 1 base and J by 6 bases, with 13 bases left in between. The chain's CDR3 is CASSLNVGAAGELFF. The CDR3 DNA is TGTGCCAGCAGCTTGAATGTGGGGGCTGCCGGGGAGCTGTTTTTT.

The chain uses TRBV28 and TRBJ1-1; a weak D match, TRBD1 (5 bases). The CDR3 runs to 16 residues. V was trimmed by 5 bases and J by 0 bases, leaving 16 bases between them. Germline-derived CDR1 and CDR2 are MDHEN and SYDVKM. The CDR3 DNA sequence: TGTGCCAGCAGTCCCCCGGCAGGGAATATGAACACTGAAGCTTTCTTT. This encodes CASSPPAGNMNTEAFF.

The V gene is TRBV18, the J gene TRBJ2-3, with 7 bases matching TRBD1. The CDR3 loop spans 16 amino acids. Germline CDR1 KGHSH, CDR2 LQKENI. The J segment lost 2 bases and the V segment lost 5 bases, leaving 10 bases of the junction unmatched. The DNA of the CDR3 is TGTGCCAGCTCATCAGACCGGGACAGAGACACAGATACGCAGTATTTT. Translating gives CASSSDRDRDTDTQYF.

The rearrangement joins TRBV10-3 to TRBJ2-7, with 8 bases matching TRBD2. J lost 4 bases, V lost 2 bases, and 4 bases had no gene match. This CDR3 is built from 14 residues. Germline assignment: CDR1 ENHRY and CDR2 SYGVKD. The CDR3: CAISERGGLYEQYF. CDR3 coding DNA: TGTGCCATCAGTGAGCGGGGGGGCCTTTACGAGCAGTACTTC.

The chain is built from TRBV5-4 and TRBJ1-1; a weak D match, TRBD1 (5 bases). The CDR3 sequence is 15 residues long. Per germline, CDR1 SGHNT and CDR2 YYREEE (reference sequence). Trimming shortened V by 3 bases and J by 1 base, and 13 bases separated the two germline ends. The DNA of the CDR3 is TGTGCCAGCAGCTCTCGCGGGGGAACGAACACTGAAGCTTTCTTT. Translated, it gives CASSSRGGTNTEAFF.

CDR3 sequence: CATSGGIYSGQQRWVTEAFF. As DNA, the CDR3 is TGTGCCACCAGCGGAGGGATATACTCGGGACAGCAAAGATGGGTCACTGAAGCTTTCTTT. This chain connects TRBV15 to TRBJ1-1; TRBD1 matches at 7 bases. There are 20 residues in the CDR3. V was pared by 5 bases and J by 4 bases, with 25 bases of the junction left unmatched. Germline V gene sequence: CDR1 LNHNV, CDR2 YYDKDF (reference sequence).

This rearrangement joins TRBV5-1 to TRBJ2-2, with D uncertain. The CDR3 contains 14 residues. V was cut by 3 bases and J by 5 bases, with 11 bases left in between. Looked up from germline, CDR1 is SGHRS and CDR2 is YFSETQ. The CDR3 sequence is CASSSGQYTGELFF. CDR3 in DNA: TGCGCCAGCAGCTCTGGGCAGTATACCGGGGAGCTGTTTTTT. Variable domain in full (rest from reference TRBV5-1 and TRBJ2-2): KAGVTQTPRYLIKTRGQQVTLSCSPISGHRSVSWYQQTPGQGLQFLFEYFSETQRNKGNFPGRFSGRQFSNSRSEMNVSTLELGDSALYLCASSSGQYTGELFFGEGSRLTVL.

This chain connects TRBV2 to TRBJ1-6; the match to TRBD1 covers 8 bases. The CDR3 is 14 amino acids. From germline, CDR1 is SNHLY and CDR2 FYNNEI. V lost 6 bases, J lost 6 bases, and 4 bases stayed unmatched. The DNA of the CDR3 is TGTGCCAGCAGCGGACAGGGAACTAATTCACCCCTCCACTTT. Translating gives CASSGQGTNSPLHF.

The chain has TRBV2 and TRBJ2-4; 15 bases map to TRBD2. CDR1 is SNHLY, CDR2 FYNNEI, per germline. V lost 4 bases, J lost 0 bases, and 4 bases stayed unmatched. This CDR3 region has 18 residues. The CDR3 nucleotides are TGTGCCAGCAGTGGGACTAGCGGGGGGGCTATAGCCAAAAACATTCAGTACTTC. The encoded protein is CASSGTSGGAIAKNIQYF. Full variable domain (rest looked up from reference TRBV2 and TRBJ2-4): EPEVTQTPSHQVTQMGQEVILRCVPISNHLYFYWYRQILGQKVEFLVSFYNNEISEKSEIFDDQFSVERPDGSNFTLKIRSTKLEDSAMYFCASSGTSGGAIAKNIQYFGAGTRLSVL.

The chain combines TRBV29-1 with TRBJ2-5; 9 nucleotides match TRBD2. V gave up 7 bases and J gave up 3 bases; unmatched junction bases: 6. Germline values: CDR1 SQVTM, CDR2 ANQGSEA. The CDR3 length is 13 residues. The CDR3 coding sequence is TGCAGCGCAGGAGCGGGGGGCGAAGAGACCCAGTACTTC. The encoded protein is CSAGAGGEETQYF. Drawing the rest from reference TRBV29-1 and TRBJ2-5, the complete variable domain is SAVISQKPSRDICQRGTSLTIQCQVDSQVTMMFWYRQQPGQSLTLIATANQGSEATYESGFVIDKFPISRPNLTFSTLTVSNMSPEDSSIYLCSAGAGGEETQYFGPGTRLLVL.

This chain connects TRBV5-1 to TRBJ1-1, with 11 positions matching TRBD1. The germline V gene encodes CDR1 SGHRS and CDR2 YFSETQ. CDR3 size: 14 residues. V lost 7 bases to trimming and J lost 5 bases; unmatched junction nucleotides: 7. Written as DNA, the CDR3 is TGCGCCAGCGGCACCGGGACAGGGGGTACTGAAGCTTTCTTT. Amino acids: CASGTGTGGTEAFF.

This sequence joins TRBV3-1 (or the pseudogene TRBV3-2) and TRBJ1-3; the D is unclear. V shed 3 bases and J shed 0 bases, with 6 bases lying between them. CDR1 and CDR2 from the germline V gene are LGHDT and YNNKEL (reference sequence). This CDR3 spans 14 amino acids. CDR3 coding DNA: TGTGCCAGCAGCCAGCAGAACTCTGGAAACACCATATATTTT. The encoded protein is CASSQQNSGNTIYF.

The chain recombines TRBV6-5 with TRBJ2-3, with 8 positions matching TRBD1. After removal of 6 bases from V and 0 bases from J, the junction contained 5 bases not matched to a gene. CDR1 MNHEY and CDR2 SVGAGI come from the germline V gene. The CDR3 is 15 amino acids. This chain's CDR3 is CASSYTGGSTDTQYF. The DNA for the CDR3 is TGTGCCAGCAGCTATACAGGGGGAAGCACAGATACGCAGTATTTT.

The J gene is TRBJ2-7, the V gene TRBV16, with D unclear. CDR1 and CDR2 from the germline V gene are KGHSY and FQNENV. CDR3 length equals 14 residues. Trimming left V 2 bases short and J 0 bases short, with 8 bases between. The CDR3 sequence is CASSQRASSYEQYF. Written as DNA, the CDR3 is TGTGCCAGCAGCCAACGTGCGAGCTCCTACGAGCAGTACTTC.

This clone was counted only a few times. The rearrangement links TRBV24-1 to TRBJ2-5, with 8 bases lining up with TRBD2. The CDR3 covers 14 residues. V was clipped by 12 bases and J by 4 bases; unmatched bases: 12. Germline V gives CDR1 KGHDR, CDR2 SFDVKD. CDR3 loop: CAPREAGGGETQYF. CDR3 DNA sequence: TGTGCCCCCCGGGAAGCCGGGGGGGGAGAGACCCAGTACTTC.

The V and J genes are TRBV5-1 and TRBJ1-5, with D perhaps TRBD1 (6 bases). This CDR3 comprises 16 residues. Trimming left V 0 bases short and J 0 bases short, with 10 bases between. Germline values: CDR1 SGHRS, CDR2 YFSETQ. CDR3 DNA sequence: TGCGCCAGCAGCTTGGCAGGGGATCATAGCAATCAGCCCCAGCATTTT. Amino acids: CASSLAGDHSNQPQHF.